Below, 23 T cell receptor beta chains from the same sample are listed, as sequenced in a study of TIL therapy for anti-PD-1-resistant metastatic lung cancer. The libraries were made with immunoSEQ v3. The assay was immunoSEQ multiplex PCR, and TCRdb's table has in-frame clones only and misses some. The sample yields 12,000 or so clones, around 58% seen once. Regarding time point: pre-treatment sample, taken before nivolumab and TIL therapy. The tumor samples were excised metastases, mostly pleural nodules or supraclavicular lymph nodes. This sample comprised tumor tissue, obtained at baseline. The receptors come from a person aged 25 to 85 with non-small cell lung cancer.

V usage is TRBV30 and J usage is TRBJ2-4; D possibly corresponds to TRBD1 (5 bases). Germline lookup yields CDR1 GTSNPN and CDR2 SVGIG (reference sequence). The CDR3 is 14 amino acids. The V and J ends lost 3 bases and 1 base respectively, with 10 bases between them. The DNA of the CDR3 is TGTGCCTGGAGAGTCGCAGGGGCCAAAAACATTCAGTACTTC. It is translated as CAWRVAGAKNIQYF.

The chain joins TRBV7-8 to TRBJ1-6; TRBD1 might be the D (5 bases). CDR1 and CDR2 (germline): SGHVS, FQNEAQ. Trimming removed 3 bases from V and 3 bases from J, with 9 bases in between. This CDR3 comprises 15 residues. CDR3 amino acids: CASSFRQNYNSPLHF. CDR3 nucleotides: TGTGCCAGCAGCTTCCGACAGAACTATAATTCACCCCTCCACTTT.

This clone is medium-sized (0.01 to 0.1%) in the sample. CDR3 sequence: CASSPGQGRDTQYF. CDR3 sequence (DNA): TGTGCCAGCAGTCCCGGACAGGGAAGAGATACGCAGTATTTT. The chain links TRBV6-5 to TRBJ2-3, with TRBD1 identical over 8 bases. Germline values: CDR1 MNHEY, CDR2 SVGAGI. The CDR3 is 14 residues long. J gave up 5 bases and V 5 bases, and 6 bases lay outside the gene matches.

V is TRBV7-8 and J is TRBJ1-6; D might be TRBD1 (5 bases). Trimming pared 1 base from V and 7 bases from J, leaving 14 bases between. Germline V gene sequence: CDR1 SGHVS, CDR2 FQNEAQ. The CDR3 is made up of 16 amino acids. CDR3 bases: TGTGCCAGCAGCTTAGACGGGGGAGGCATGAATTCACCCCTCCACTTT. The encoded protein is CASSLDGGGMNSPLHF.

The chain uses TRBV5-1 and TRBJ2-7, with TRBD1 matching over 7 bases. The germline gives CDR1 SGHRS, CDR2 YFSETQ. The J segment lost 0 bases and the V segment lost 4 bases, leaving 7 bases of the junction unmatched. This CDR3 contains 15 residues. CDR3 in amino acids: CASSSDRDSSYEQYF. The CDR3, as DNA: TGCGCCAGCAGCAGCGACAGGGACAGCTCCTACGAGCAGTACTTC.

By proportion, this clone is large. V and J are TRBV30 and TRBJ2-7; a weak D match, TRBD2 (5 bases). Germline loops: CDR1 GTSNPN, CDR2 SVGIG (reference sequence). The CDR3 sequence is 14 residues long. V was clipped by 0 bases and J by 0 bases, with 9 bases between them. The CDR3 here is CAWSVRLSSYEQYF. In DNA form, the CDR3 reads TGTGCCTGGAGTGTACGACTATCCTCCTACGAGCAGTACTTC.

This chain joins TRBV9 and TRBJ2-7, with D perhaps matching TRBD2 (5 bases). The CDR3 runs to 15 residues. Trimming removed 0 bases from V and 1 base from J, with 11 bases in between. Germline V gene data show CDR1 as SGDLS and CDR2 as YYNGEE. The CDR3 coding sequence is TGTGCCAGCAGCGTAGAGGCTAGCTCGTCCTACGAGCAGTACTTC. It codes for CASSVEASSSYEQYF.

Only one count was recorded for this clone. The chain uses TRBV5-1 and TRBJ2-3; 10 bases align to TRBD1. The junction had 11 bases not matched to a gene; V was cut back by 5 bases and J by 2 bases. The V gene's germline CDR1 is SGHRS and CDR2 YFSETQ. The CDR3 is made up of 17 amino acids. Here the CDR3 reads CASSPTTGTGATDTQYF. The CDR3 DNA sequence: TGCGCCAGCAGTCCGACCACCGGGACAGGGGCCACAGATACGCAGTATTTT.

The chain employs TRBV5-1 and TRBJ1-1; D is ambiguous. The CDR3 has 13 residues. The germline V gene encodes CDR1 SGHRS and CDR2 YFSETQ. V was cut by 4 bases and J by 5 bases, with 12 bases left in between. The CDR3 loop is CASSIAGNTEAFF. The CDR3 DNA reads as TGCGCCAGCAGCATCGCCGGGAATACTGAAGCTTTCTTT. Variable domain in full (rest from reference TRBV5-1 and TRBJ1-1): KAGVTQTPRYLIKTRGQQVTLSCSPISGHRSVSWYQQTPGQGLQFLFEYFSETQRNKGNFPGRFSGRQFSNSRSEMNVSTLELGDSALYLCASSIAGNTEAFFGQGTRLTVV.

The rearrangement links TRBV6-5 to TRBJ2-7; possible D gene TRBD2, 6 bases. Per the germline V gene, CDR1 is MNHEY and CDR2 is SVGAGI. The CDR3 is made up of 15 amino acids. The V and J ends lost 7 bases and 1 base respectively, with 17 bases between them. The CDR3 loop reads CASTQWGDSSYEQYF. The CDR3 region has the DNA TGTGCCAGCACCCAATGGGGGGATTCTTCCTACGAGCAGTACTTC.

This clone occurred a few times. The chain joins TRBV4-1 to TRBJ1-2; maybe TRBD1 (6 bases). The V and J ends lost 1 base and 3 bases respectively, with 15 bases between them. In germline, CDR1 is MGHRA, CDR2 YSYEKL. The CDR3 contains 16 residues. CDR3 nucleotide sequence: TGCGCCAGCAGCCAAGGGGACAACAGGGAATACTATGGCTACACCTTC. Its translation: CASSQGDNREYYGYTF.

The chain carries TRBV4-1 and TRBJ2-2; 9 bases align to TRBD2. The J segment lost 0 bases and the V segment lost 4 bases, leaving 3 bases of the junction unmatched. The CDR3 consists of 16 residues. Per germline, CDR1 MGHRA and CDR2 YSYEKL. CDR3 sequence: CASSLQRGANTGELFF. The CDR3 DNA follows: TGCGCCAGCAGCCTTCAGCGGGGGGCGAACACCGGGGAGCTGTTTTTT.

J is TRBJ2-1 and V is TRBV11-2, with 8 bases that match TRBD2. The CDR3 loop spans 17 amino acids. The junction had 8 bases not matched to a gene; V was cut back by 0 bases and J by 4 bases. CDR1 SGHAT and CDR2 FQNNGV come from the germline V gene. The CDR3 loop reads CASSLDRGTSKYNEQFF. As DNA, the CDR3 is TGTGCCAGCAGCTTAGATCGAGGGACTAGTAAGTACAATGAGCAGTTCTTC.

The chain links TRBV15 to TRBJ2-2; D remains unclear. CDR1 LNHNV and CDR2 YYDKDF come from the germline V gene (reference sequence). The CDR3 length is 15 residues. Trimming removed 1 base from V and 1 base from J, with 7 bases in between. The CDR3 DNA is TGTGCCACCAGCAGAGCACATGGGAACACCGGGGAGCTGTTTTTT. It yields the protein CATSRAHGNTGELFF.

CDR3 DNA sequence: TGTGCCAGCAGCTTAGCCCCTGGACTAGCGGGAGGGTCCTACGAGCAGTACTTC. It yields the protein CASSLAPGLAGGSYEQYF. The chain combines TRBV7-9 with TRBJ2-7; TRBD2 matches 15 bases. The ends lost 0 bases at V and 1 base at J; junction bases unmatched: 4. This CDR3 is built from 18 residues. CDR1 is SEHNR, CDR2 FQNEAQ, per germline (reference sequence).

This clone was recorded only once. The chain has TRBV25-1 and TRBJ1-1; tentatively, D is TRBD1 (5 bases). The CDR3 sequence is 14 residues long. The V gene lost 8 bases and the J gene lost 1 base, with 14 bases spanning the gap. The germline CDR1 and CDR2 sequences are MGHDK and SYGVNS. The CDR3 sequence is CASRTDGGNTEAFF. The CDR3 bases are TGTGCCAGCCGCACGGACGGGGGGAACACTGAAGCTTTCTTT. The full variable domain, in which reference TRBV25-1 and TRBJ1-1 provide the parts outside the CDR3, is EADIYQTPRYLVIGTGKKITLECSQTMGHDKMYWYQQDPGMELHLIHYSYGVNSTEKGDLSSESTVSRIRTEHFPLTLESARPSHTSQYLCASRTDGGNTEAFFGQGTRLTVV.

J is TRBJ2-3 and V is TRBV5-1; 8 bases are a match to TRBD2. Germline trimming cut 0 bases from V and 3 bases from J; bases unmatched to any gene: 0. There are 14 residues in the CDR3. CDR1 is SGHRS and CDR2 is YFSETQ in the germline V gene. The DNA of the CDR3 is TGCGCCAGCAGCTTGGGACTAGCGACAGATACGCAGTATTTT. It yields the protein CASSLGLATDTQYF.

This clone has a single count. V usage is TRBV4-1 and J usage is TRBJ2-4, with D possibly being TRBD1 or TRBD2 (7 bases each). The CDR3 is made up of 18 amino acids. The germline CDR1 and CDR2 sequences are MGHRA and YSYEKL. V was clipped by 1 base and J by 0 bases, with 16 bases between them. CDR3 in amino acids: CASSQAGGGSIAKNIQYF. In DNA, the CDR3 is TGCGCCAGCAGCCAAGCAGGGGGGGGTTCCATAGCCAAAAACATTCAGTACTTC.

V and J are TRBV6-1 and TRBJ2-7; weak D call: TRBD2 (7 bases). The germline V gene encodes CDR1 MNHNS and CDR2 SASEGT. The CDR3 length is 15 residues. The germline V and J ends were trimmed by 3 bases and 1 base, with 13 bases remaining between them. CDR3 region: CASSERGGQSYEQYF. The DNA for the CDR3 is TGTGCCAGCAGTGAGAGGGGGGGGCAATCCTACGAGCAGTACTTC.

The chain links TRBV5-4 to TRBJ2-5; D remains ambiguous. Trimming took off 0 bases at V and 3 bases at J, with 12 bases between the two ends. CDR1 is SGHNT, CDR2 YYREEE, per germline (reference sequence). The CDR3 spans 15 residues. As DNA, the CDR3 is TGTGCCAGCAGCTTGGTGCTCCGAGAGGAAGAGACCCAGTACTTC. Amino acid sequence: CASSLVLREEETQYF.

The chain carries TRBV6-5 and TRBJ2-3, with D maybe TRBD1 (6 bases). Trimming removed 6 bases at V and 0 bases at J, with 10 bases between. Germline V gene lookup returns CDR1 MNHEY and CDR2 SVGAGI. This CDR3 contains 14 residues. Here the CDR3 reads CASRQGISTDTQYF. The CDR3 nucleotides read TGTGCCAGCAGGCAGGGGATTAGCACAGATACGCAGTATTTT.

The genes are TRBV29-1 and TRBJ2-2, with 7 nucleotides matching TRBD2. CDR1 SQVTM and CDR2 ANQGSEA come from the germline V gene. With V trimmed by 2 bases and J by 2 bases, 5 bases remained unmatched. CDR3 length equals 15 residues. CDR3 region: CSVEYAGDNTGELFF. The CDR3 region has the DNA TGCAGCGTTGAATATGCGGGAGACAACACCGGGGAGCTGTTTTTT.

Only a few counts were recorded for this clone. The chain uses TRBV2 and TRBJ2-7; possibly TRBD1 for D (6 bases). Trimming left V 6 bases short and J 1 base short, with 10 bases between. Per the germline V gene, CDR1 is SNHLY and CDR2 is FYNNEI. The CDR3 is made up of 13 amino acids. The CDR3 DNA is TGTGCCAGCAGGAAGGACAGTTCCTACGAGCAGTACTTC. It encodes CASRKDSSYEQYF.